These T cell receptor beta chains were read from a single sample in a study of blood T cell repertoires in COVID-19. Profiling relied on immunoSEQ multiplex PCR, and the TCRdb table lists in-frame clones only, not all of them. Here the sample spans 230,000 or so clones, around 86% being singletons. The sequencing input was PBMCs or T cells enriched from blood (not recorded which). The receptors were sampled from a middle-aged woman with acute COVID-19. CDR3s include the opening cysteine and the closing phenylalanine or tryptophan. D genes are given only for firm matches.

j_gene: TRBJ1-2
v_gene: TRBV2
d_gene: TRBD1
len: 16
CDR3aa: CASSEGGTGSNYGYTF

j_gene: TRBJ2-2
v_gene: TRBV9
d_gene: TRBD1
len: 15
CDR3aa: CASSVDRGLAGELFF

j_gene: TRBJ1-6
v_gene: TRBV5-1
d_gene: TRBD1
len: 16
CDR3aa: CASSLAGGRENSPLHF

j_gene: TRBJ2-6
v_gene: TRBV6-4
d_gene: NA
len: 15
CDR3aa: CASTGAGVGANVLTF

j_gene: TRBJ2-7
v_gene: TRBV28
d_gene: TRBD1
len: 13
CDR3aa: CASSLDRVHEQYF

j_gene: TRBJ2-1
v_gene: TRBV6-6
d_gene: TRBD2
len: 15
CDR3aa: CASSSLAGGVGEQFF

j_gene: TRBJ2-7
v_gene: TRBV12-3/TRBV12-4
d_gene: NA
len: 13
CDR3aa: CASSLMSFYEQYF

j_gene: TRBJ1-6
v_gene: TRBV28
d_gene: TRBD1
len: 15
CDR3aa: CASSPTGTGGSPLHF

j_gene: TRBJ1-1
v_gene: TRBV28
d_gene: NA
len: 12
CDR3aa: CASRGRNTEAFF

j_gene: TRBJ1-2
v_gene: TRBV9
d_gene: TRBD1
len: 14
CDR3aa: CASSSQTGYNGYTF

j_gene: TRBJ2-7
v_gene: TRBV5-1
d_gene: NA
len: 12
CDR3aa: CASSLATDWKYF